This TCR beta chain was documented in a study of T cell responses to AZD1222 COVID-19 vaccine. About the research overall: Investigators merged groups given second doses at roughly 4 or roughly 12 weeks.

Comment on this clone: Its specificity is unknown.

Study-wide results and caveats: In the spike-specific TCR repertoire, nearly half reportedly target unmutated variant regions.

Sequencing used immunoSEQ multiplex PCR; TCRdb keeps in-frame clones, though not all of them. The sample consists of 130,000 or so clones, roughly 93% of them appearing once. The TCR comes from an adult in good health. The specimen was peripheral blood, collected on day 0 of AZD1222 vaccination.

The CDR3 loop is CASSLVGSSYNEQFF. The CDR3 DNA reads TGCGCCAGCAGCTTGGTGGGGAGCTCCTACAATGAGCAGTTCTTC. The rearrangement uses TRBV5-1 and TRBJ2-1, with TRBD2 as a possible D gene (5 bases). Germline CDR1 SGHRS, CDR2 YFSETQ. The CDR3 runs to 15 residues. V lost 0 bases and J lost 0, with 7 bases in between.